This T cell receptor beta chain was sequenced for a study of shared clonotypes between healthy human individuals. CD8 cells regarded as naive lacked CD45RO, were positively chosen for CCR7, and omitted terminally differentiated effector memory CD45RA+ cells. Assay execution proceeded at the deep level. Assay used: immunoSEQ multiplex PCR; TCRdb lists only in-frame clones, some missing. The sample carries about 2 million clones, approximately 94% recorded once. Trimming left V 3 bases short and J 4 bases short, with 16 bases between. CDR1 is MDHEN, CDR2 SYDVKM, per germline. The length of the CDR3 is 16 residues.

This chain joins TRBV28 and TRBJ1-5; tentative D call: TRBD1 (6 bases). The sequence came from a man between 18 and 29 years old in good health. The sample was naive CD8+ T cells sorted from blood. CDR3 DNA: TGTGCCAGCAGTTTTCTGGGGGGCTTAGTAAATCAGCCCCAGCATTTT. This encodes CASSFLGGLVNQPQHF.